This T cell receptor (beta chain) was documented in a study of post-analysis software for immune sequencing data. Study conclusions and caveats: Controls showed lower frequencies than patients for roughly five TRBV segments, and TRBV5-6, TRBV5-1 and TRBV20-1 were among these. Multiple sclerosis patients showed significantly lower normalized Chao1 diversity than controls did.

This CDR3 region has 16 residues. The V end was cut by 0 bases, the J end by 6 bases, with 20 bases between. Germline CDR1 and CDR2: DFQATT and SNEGSKA (reference sequence). This clonotype occurred a few times. Its antigen is undetermined. Unique-molecular-identifier-tagged TCR beta cDNA libraries were used. Each batch of roughly 1 to 11 million T cells produced some 500,000 cDNA molecules. TCRdb called the PCR reads again in MiXCR, with one record for every CDR3 protein. Found here are about 760,000 distinct CDR3 sequences, roughly 27% of them singletons; the top ten hold approximately 0.6%. This clonotype was obtained from a girl aged 5-17 years with multiple sclerosis. The sequenced sample consisted of blood. This chain connects TRBV20-1 to TRBJ2-5; possible D gene TRBD2, 6 bases. CDR3 protein: CSARDEGRGLLKTQYF. CDR3 coding DNA: TGCAGTGCTAGAGATGAGGGCCGGGGACTCTTGAAGACCCAGTACTTC.